The 8 T cell receptor beta chains in this list originate from one sample, sequenced in a study of OX40 agonist ivuxolimab in advanced cancers. This table comes from immunoSEQ multiplex PCR, and its TCRdb copy is limited to in-frame clones, with some not included. Counted here are 62,000 or so clones, about 90% occurring once; the ten biggest clones make up roughly 5.5%. The material was CD4+ or CD8+ T cells sorted from blood, obtained in a trial of the OX40 agonist ivuxolimab. Every receptor here comes from an adult with an advanced solid tumor such as melanoma, head and neck, liver or kidney cancer.

This chain uses TRBV5-8 with TRBJ2-1; a weak D match, TRBD2 (6 bases). Trimming left V 4 bases short and J 9 bases short, with 17 bases between. This CDR3 region has 14 residues. CDR1 is SGHTS and CDR2 is YDEGEE in the germline V gene. CDR3 sequence reads: CASSRTGGVTEQFF. In DNA, the CDR3 is TGTGCCAGCAGCAGGACCGGAGGGGTGACTGAGCAGTTCTTC. Complete variable domain (other parts from reference TRBV5-8 and TRBJ2-1): EAGVTQSPTHLIKTRGQQATLRCSPISGHTSVYWYQQALGLGLQFLLWYDEGEERNRGNFPPRFSGRQFPNYSSELNVNALELEDSALYLCASSRTGGVTEQFFGPGTRLTVL.

The chain uses TRBV30 and TRBJ2-7, with D perhaps matching TRBD2 (5 bases). The CDR3 has 12 amino acids. Germline CDR1 reads GTSNPN; CDR2 reads SVGIG (reference sequence). The V and J ends lost 3 bases and 5 bases respectively, with 11 bases between them. CDR3 bases: TGTGCCTGGAGCGGAAGCGGCCACGAGCAGTACTTC. Its translation is CAWSGSGHEQYF.

V usage is TRBV9 and J usage is TRBJ1-3; 12 bases are shared with TRBD1. V was clipped by 3 bases and J by 8 bases; unmatched bases: 15. The CDR3 runs to 18 residues. From germline, CDR1 is SGDLS and CDR2 YYNGEE. The chain's CDR3 is CASSGLTGTGGEKYTIYF. The CDR3 coding sequence is TGTGCCAGCAGCGGTTTAACCGGGACAGGGGGCGAAAAATACACCATATATTTT.

The gene calls are TRBV2 and TRBJ2-2, with 9 bases lining up with TRBD2. The germline gives CDR1 SNHLY, CDR2 FYNNEI. J was trimmed by 0 bases and V by 5 bases; bases with no gene match: 1. The CDR3 is 15 amino acids. The CDR3 DNA follows: TGTGCCAGCAGTCTAGCGGGACCGAACACCGGGGAGCTGTTTTTT. Protein sequence: CASSLAGPNTGELFF.

This clone was recorded a few times. The chain recombines TRBV5-5 with TRBJ1-1, with D unresolved. Germline CDR1 reads SGHKS; CDR2 reads YYEKEE (reference sequence). This CDR3 comprises 14 residues. V shed 0 bases and J shed 4 bases, with 10 bases lying between them. CDR3 protein: CASSLVAGVTEAFF. CDR3 bases: TGTGCCAGCAGCTTGGTAGCTGGGGTCACTGAAGCTTTCTTT.

The CDR3 region has the DNA TGTGCCAGCAGCAGGACAGGGATGAAGTACTTC. It codes for CASSRTGMKYF. This chain joins TRBV5-6 and TRBJ2-7, with 8 positions matching TRBD1. Trimming removed 4 bases from V and 11 bases from J; junction bases left unmatched: 5. Germline V gene data show CDR1 as SGHDT and CDR2 as YYEEEE. The CDR3 loop spans 11 amino acids.

The table lists this clone with a count of one. The chain uses TRBV1 and TRBJ1-3; the table's D gene call, TRBD1, was not cross checked with the DNA. TRBV1 is labeled a pseudogene. This CDR3 spans 15 amino acids. The CDR3 DNA reads TGCACCAGCAGCCAAGATCAGGGGTATGGAAACACCATATATTTT. Its protein is CTSSQDQGYGNTIYF.

V gene TRBV2 combines with J gene TRBJ2-1; perhaps TRBD1 as D (5 bases). V was shortened by 9 bases and J by 9 bases, with 9 bases between the two germline ends. The length of the CDR3 is 10 residues. Germline V lookup: CDR1 SNHLY, CDR2 FYNNEI. DNA of the CDR3: TGTGCCAGTGGGGCTGGTGAGCAGTTCTTC. This translates into CASGAGEQFF.